This T cell receptor beta chain was identified in a study of T-cell memory formation after mild COVID-19. The CDR3 is 15 amino acids. V lost 5 bases and J lost 5; bases outside the gene matches: 10. One entry per CDR3 protein, called by TCRdb with MiXCR from the 5' RACE reads. The data show under 200,000 distinct CDR3 sequences, 10% to 15% seen once. This chain connects TRBV12-3 or TRBV12-4 to TRBJ1-1; TRBD1 matches at 8 bases. The TCR originated in a man aged 18 to 30 who had mild COVID-19 (a few samples of this study predate the infection). Cell type and time point are not known. The sample taken for sequencing was PBMCs or a T cell subset sorted from them (not recorded which). CDR3 DNA sequence: TGTGCCAGCAGTCCTAGCGGACAGGGTAGGACTGAAGCTTTCTTT. Translated, it gives CASSPSGQGRTEAFF.